Listed here are 17 T cell receptor beta chains from one sample, sequenced in a study of PD-1 blockade in classical Hodgkin lymphoma. Following autologous stem cell transplantation, relapse occurred in every patient, and exposure to brentuximab vedotin varied. Magnetic negative selection was used to purify CD4+ T cells from PBMCs that had been thawed. Some clones are missing from TCRdb's copy, which holds only in-frame ones; the method was immunoSEQ multiplex PCR. The sample lists around 25,000 clones; 65% to 85% were seen once. Sequenced material: CD4+ T cells from blood, taken at baseline. These receptors all come from a human donor with classical Hodgkin lymphoma.

The chain employs TRBV6-5 and TRBJ2-5; D is possibly TRBD1 or TRBD2 (5 bases each). The J call may be incorrect, as the DNA end agrees better with TRBJ2-7. CDR1 and CDR2 (germline): MNHEY, SVGAGI. The CDR3 covers 15 residues. CDR3 region: CASRPTGAPVYEQYF. Written as DNA, the CDR3 is TGTGCCAGCAGACCCACCGGGGCCCCGGTCTACGAGCAGTACTTC.

The chain uses TRBV4-2 and TRBJ2-3; a weak D match, TRBD2 (7 bases). The CDR3 is 17 amino acids. V was trimmed by 3 bases and J by 6 bases, leaving 22 bases between them. Germline loops: CDR1 LGHNA, CDR2 YNFKEQ. CDR3 in amino acids: CASSQHAGGLRGDTQYF. The CDR3 nucleotides are TGTGCCAGCAGCCAGCACGCCGGGGGGCTTCGTGGGGATACGCAGTATTTT.

The V and J genes are TRBV14 and TRBJ1-2; the D is unclear. The V and J ends lost 1 base and 8 bases respectively, with 23 bases between them. CDR3 length equals 17 residues. In germline, CDR1 is SGHDN, CDR2 FVKESK. The CDR3 bases are TGTGCCAGCAGCCAAGTACCCTCGGGCCCCTACCCCTACGGCTACACCTTC. Translating gives CASSQVPSGPYPYGYTF.

V is TRBV27 and J is TRBJ1-2, with no clear D. Trimming took 6 bases from V and 11 from J, leaving 19 bases between them. The CDR3 spans 13 residues. Germline values: CDR1 MNHEY, CDR2 SMNVEV (reference sequence). The CDR3 here is CASRNHDTRLYTF. The DNA of the CDR3 is TGTGCCAGCAGGAATCATGACACTCGGTTATACACCTTC.

The DNA for the CDR3 is TGCGCCAGCAGCCCCGACAGGGGGGGTGAAAAACTGTTTTTT. Translation: CASSPDRGGEKLFF. The V and J genes are TRBV5-1 and TRBJ1-4; 9 bases fit TRBD1. Germline CDR1 is SGHRS and CDR2 is YFSETQ. The CDR3 contains 14 residues. Unmatched junction bases numbered 5, after V lost 4 bases and J lost 7 bases.

The genes are TRBV7-2 and TRBJ1-3; possibly TRBD1 for D (5 bases). V shed 5 bases and J shed 0 bases, with 11 bases lying between them. This CDR3 contains 15 residues. Germline V gives CDR1 SGHTA, CDR2 FQGNSA. The CDR3 coding sequence is TGTGCCAGCAGCCTAGACAGTCCCTCTGGAAACACCATATATTTT. It specifies CASSLDSPSGNTIYF.

The chain uses TRBV4-3 and TRBJ1-5; the D gene is possibly TRBD1 (6 bases). V lost 0 bases to trimming and J lost 0 bases, with 15 bases between them. Germline-derived CDR1 and CDR2 are LGHNA and YSLEER. The CDR3 consists of 18 residues. The CDR3 nucleotides read TGCGCCAGCAGCCAAGACCCCTGGACAGCCTATAGCAATCAGCCCCAGCATTTT. Translating it yields CASSQDPWTAYSNQPQHF.

This clone has only one observation. The chain is built from TRBV7-2 and TRBJ2-2; D is undetermined. Trimming took 6 bases from V and 0 from J, leaving 11 bases between them. Germline V gene sequence: CDR1 SGHTA, CDR2 FQGNSA. The CDR3 runs 15 residues. In DNA form, the CDR3 reads TGTGCCAGCAGACCGGACGGATCGAACACCGGGGAGCTGTTTTTT. This encodes CASRPDGSNTGELFF.

The V gene is TRBV11-2, the J gene TRBJ1-3, with no clear D. CDR1 and CDR2 (germline): SGHAT, FQNNGV. CDR3 length: 15 residues. With 2 bases removed from V and 4 bases from J, the gap between germline ends came to 12 bases. In DNA, the CDR3 is TGTGCCAGCAGCTTAAATTCGGGTGGCGGAAACACCATATATTTT. As protein: CASSLNSGGGNTIYF.

The rearrangement joins TRBV7-9 to TRBJ1-5; D possibly corresponds to TRBD1 (5 bases). V was trimmed by 5 bases and J by 0 bases, leaving 11 bases between them. This CDR3 is 15 amino acids long. From germline, CDR1 is SEHNR and CDR2 FQNEAQ (reference sequence). For the CDR3, the DNA is TGTGCCAGCAGCGCCGCAGGGTCTAGCAATCAGCCCCAGCATTTT. Amino acid sequence: CASSAAGSSNQPQHF.

The sample holds one count of this clone. V usage is TRBV9 and J usage is TRBJ1-6; tentative D call: TRBD1 (5 bases). Trimming stripped 4 bases from V and 3 bases from J, with 20 bases between. This CDR3 comprises 18 residues. CDR1 is SGDLS, CDR2 YYNGEE, per germline. The CDR3 DNA follows: TGTGCCAGCAGCACGCTTATGGGACTCAGGGACTATAATTCACCCCTCCACTTT. It encodes CASSTLMGLRDYNSPLHF.

V and J are TRBV5-6 and TRBJ1-4; D may be TRBD1 (5 bases). This CDR3 spans 14 amino acids. CDR1 is SGHDT, CDR2 YYEEEE, per germline. V lost 2 bases and J 8 bases, leaving 13 bases between the germline ends. In nucleotides, the CDR3 is TGTGCCAGCAGCTTTCAGGGTATCACGGAAAAACTGTTTTTT. Protein sequence: CASSFQGITEKLFF.

The chain carries TRBV5-1 and TRBJ1-4; D remains unclear. Germline assignment: CDR1 SGHRS and CDR2 YFSETQ. V dropped 0 bases and J dropped 8 bases, with 11 bases sitting between them. This CDR3 comprises 14 residues. The CDR3 spells CASSLDTYQEKLFF. In nucleotides, the CDR3 is TGCGCCAGCAGCTTGGACACCTACCAAGAAAAACTGTTTTTT.

The chain recombines TRBV7-8 with TRBJ2-3; 10 bases map to TRBD2. This CDR3 is built from 17 residues. Germline V gene data show CDR1 as SGHVS and CDR2 as FQNEAQ. V shed 2 bases and J 4 bases; nucleotides not matched to a gene: 9. The CDR3 sequence: CASSLRLSGGAADTQYF. For the CDR3, the DNA is TGTGCCAGCAGCTTACGGCTGAGCGGGGGGGCCGCAGATACGCAGTATTTT. The entire variable domain, with the rest obtained from reference TRBV7-8 and TRBJ2-3, is as follows: GAGVSQSPRYKVAKRGQDVALRCDPISGHVSLFWYQQALGQGPEFLTYFQNEAQLDKSGLPSDRFFAERPEGSVSTLKIQRTQQEDSAVYLCASSLRLSGGAADTQYFGPGTRLTVL.

This sequence joins TRBV7-2 and TRBJ1-2; 7 bases line up with TRBD1. CDR1 and CDR2 from the germline V gene are SGHTA and FQGNSA. The CDR3 covers 14 residues. V lost 5 bases to trimming and J lost 2 bases; unmatched junction nucleotides: 5. DNA for the CDR3: TGTGCCAGCAGCCTACCGGGACAGAACTATGGCTACACCTTC. Translating gives CASSLPGQNYGYTF.

This chain connects TRBV7-2 to TRBJ2-7; D is perhaps TRBD1 (6 bases). V was shortened by 5 bases and J by 4 bases, with 21 bases between the two germline ends. The germline CDR1 and CDR2 sequences are SGHTA and FQGNSA. CDR3 length: 16 residues. This CDR3 reads CASSIGGVGASYEQYF. CDR3 DNA: TGTGCCAGCAGCATAGGGGGAGTCGGGGCATCATACGAGCAGTACTTC.

The rearrangement joins TRBV7-2 to TRBJ1-2; no clear D gene. The germline gives CDR1 SGHTA, CDR2 FQGNSA. The V end lost 4 bases, the J end lost 5 bases, and 20 bases lay between the germline ends. This CDR3 contains 16 residues. The CDR3 loop is CASSSQSGGPGYGYTF. For the CDR3, the DNA is TGTGCCAGCAGCTCCCAGTCGGGTGGGCCTGGGTATGGCTACACCTTC.